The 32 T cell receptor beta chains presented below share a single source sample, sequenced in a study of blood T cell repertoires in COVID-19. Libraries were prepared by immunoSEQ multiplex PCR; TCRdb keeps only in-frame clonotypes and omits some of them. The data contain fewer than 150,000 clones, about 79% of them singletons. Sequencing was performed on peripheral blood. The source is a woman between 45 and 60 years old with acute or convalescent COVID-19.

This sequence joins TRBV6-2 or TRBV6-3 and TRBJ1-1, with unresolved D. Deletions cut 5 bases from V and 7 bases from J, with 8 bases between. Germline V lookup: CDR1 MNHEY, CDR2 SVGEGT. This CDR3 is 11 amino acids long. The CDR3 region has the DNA TGTGCCAGCAGTACCCTTAGTGAAGCTTTCTTT. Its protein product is CASSTLSEAFF.

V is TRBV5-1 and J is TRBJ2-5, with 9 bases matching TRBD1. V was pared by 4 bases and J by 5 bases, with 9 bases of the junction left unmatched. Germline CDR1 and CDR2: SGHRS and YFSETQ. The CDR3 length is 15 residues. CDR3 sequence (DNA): TGCGCCAGCAGCCCGGGGGACAGGGAAGGGGAGACCCAGTACTTC. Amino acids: CASSPGDREGETQYF. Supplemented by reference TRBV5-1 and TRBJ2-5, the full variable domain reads KAGVTQTPRYLIKTRGQQVTLSCSPISGHRSVSWYQQTPGQGLQFLFEYFSETQRNKGNFPGRFSGRQFSNSRSEMNVSTLELGDSALYLCASSPGDREGETQYFGPGTRLLVL.

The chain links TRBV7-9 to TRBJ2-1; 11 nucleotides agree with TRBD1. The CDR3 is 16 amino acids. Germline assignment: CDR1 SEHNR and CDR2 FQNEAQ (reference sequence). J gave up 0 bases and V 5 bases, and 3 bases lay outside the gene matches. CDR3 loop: CASSPGTGGSYNEQFF. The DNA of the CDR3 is TGTGCCAGCAGCCCAGGGACAGGGGGCTCCTACAATGAGCAGTTCTTC. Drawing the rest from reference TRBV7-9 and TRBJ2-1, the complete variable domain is DTGVSQNPRHKITKRGQNVTFRCDPISEHNRLYWYRQTLGQGPEFLTYFQNEAQLEKSRLLSDRFSAERPKGSFSTLEIQRTEQGDSAMYLCASSPGTGGSYNEQFFGPGTRLTVL.

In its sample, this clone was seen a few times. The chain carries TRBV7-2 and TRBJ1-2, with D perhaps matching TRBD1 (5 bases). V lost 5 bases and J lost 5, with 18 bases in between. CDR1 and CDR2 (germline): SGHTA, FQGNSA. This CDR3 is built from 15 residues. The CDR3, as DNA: TGTGCCAGCAGCCGCGGACACGCCGGAGTATATGGCTACACCTTC. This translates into CASSRGHAGVYGYTF.

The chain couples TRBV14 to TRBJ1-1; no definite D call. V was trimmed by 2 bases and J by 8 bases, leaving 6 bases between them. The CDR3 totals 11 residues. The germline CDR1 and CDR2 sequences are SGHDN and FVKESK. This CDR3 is CASSQNEEAFF. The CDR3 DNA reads TGTGCCAGCAGCCAAAATGAGGAAGCTTTCTTT.

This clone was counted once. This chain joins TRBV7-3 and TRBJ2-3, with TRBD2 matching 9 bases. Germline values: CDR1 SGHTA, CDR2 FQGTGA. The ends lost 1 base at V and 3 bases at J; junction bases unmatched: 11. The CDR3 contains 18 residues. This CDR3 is CASSLRGRASGVTDTQYF. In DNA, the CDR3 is TGTGCCAGCAGCTTAAGGGGGAGGGCTAGCGGGGTAACAGATACGCAGTATTTT.

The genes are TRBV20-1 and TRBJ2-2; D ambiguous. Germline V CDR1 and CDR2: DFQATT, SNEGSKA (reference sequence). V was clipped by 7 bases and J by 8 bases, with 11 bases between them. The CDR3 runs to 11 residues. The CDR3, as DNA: TGCAGTGTGGGCGATCGAGGGGAGCTGTTTTTT. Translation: CSVGDRGELFF.

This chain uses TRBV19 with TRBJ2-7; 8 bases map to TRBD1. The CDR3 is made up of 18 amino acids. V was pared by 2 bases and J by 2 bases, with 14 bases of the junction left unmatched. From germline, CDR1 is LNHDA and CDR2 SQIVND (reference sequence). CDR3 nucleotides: TGTGCCAGTAGTATATCCATATCCCCAACGACAGGGGCCTACGAGCAGTACTTC. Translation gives CASSISISPTTGAYEQYF.

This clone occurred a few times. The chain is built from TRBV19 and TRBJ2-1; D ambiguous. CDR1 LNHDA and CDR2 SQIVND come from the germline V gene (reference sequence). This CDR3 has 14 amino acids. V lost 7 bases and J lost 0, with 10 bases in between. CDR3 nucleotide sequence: TGTGCCAGTAAAAGCGACTCCTCCTACAATGAGCAGTTCTTC. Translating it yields CASKSDSSYNEQFF.

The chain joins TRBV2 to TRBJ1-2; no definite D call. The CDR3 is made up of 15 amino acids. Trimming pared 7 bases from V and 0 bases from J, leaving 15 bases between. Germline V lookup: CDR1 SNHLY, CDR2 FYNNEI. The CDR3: CASTLRAESNYGYTF. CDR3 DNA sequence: TGTGCCAGCACCCTGAGGGCAGAGTCTAACTATGGCTACACCTTC.

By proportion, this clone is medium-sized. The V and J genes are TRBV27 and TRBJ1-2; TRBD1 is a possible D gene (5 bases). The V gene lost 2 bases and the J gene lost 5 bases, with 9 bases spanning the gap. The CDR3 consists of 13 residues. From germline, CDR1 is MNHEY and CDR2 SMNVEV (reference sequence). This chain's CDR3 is CASSLGGSYGYTF. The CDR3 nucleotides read TGTGCCAGCAGTTTAGGGGGGTCTTATGGCTACACCTTC.

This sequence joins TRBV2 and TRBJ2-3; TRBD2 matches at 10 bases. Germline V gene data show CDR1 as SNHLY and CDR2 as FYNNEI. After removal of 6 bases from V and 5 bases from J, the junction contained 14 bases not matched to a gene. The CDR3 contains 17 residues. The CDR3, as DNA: TGTGCCAGCAGCGCTCCAGCGGGGGGGCCTATAGTAGATACGCAGTATTTT. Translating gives CASSAPAGGPIVDTQYF.

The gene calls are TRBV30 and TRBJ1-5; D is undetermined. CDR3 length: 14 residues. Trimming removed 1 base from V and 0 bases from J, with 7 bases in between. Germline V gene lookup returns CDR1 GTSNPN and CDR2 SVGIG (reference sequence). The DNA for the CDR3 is TGTGCCTGGAGTGGTCAGGATAGCAATCAGCCCCAGCATTTT. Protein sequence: CAWSGQDSNQPQHF.

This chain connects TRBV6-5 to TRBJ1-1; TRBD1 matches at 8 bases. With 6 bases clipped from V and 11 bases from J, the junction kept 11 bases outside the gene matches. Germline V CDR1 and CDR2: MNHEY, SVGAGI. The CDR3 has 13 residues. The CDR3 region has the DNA TGTGCCAGCAGAGGCGCGACAGGGGACTCGGCTTTCTTT. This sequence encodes CASRGATGDSAFF.

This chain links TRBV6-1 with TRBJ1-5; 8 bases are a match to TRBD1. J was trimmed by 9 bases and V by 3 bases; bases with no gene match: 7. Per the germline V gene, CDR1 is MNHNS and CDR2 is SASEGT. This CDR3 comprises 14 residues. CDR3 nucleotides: TGTGCCAGCAGTGAGACAGGGGATCTGACGCCCCAGCATTTT. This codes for CASSETGDLTPQHF.

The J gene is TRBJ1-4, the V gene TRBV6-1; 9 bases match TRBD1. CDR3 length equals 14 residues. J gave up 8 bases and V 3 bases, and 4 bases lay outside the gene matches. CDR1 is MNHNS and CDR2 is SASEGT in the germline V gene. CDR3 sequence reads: CASSDGTGREKLFF. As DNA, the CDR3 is TGTGCCAGCAGTGACGGGACAGGGCGGGAAAAACTGTTTTTT.

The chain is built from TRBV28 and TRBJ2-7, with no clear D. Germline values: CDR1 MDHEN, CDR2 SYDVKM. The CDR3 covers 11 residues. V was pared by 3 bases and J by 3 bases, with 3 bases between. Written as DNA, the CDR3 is TGTGCCAGCAGTTTCAACTACGAGCAGTACTTC. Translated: CASSFNYEQYF.

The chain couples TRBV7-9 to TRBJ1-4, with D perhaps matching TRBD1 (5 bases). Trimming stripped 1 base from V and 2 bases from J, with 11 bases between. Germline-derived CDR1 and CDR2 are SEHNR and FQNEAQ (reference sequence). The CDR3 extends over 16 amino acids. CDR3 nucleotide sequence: TGTGCCAGCAGCTTAGGCGGTGGGGGGACTAATGAAAAACTGTTTTTT. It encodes CASSLGGGGTNEKLFF.

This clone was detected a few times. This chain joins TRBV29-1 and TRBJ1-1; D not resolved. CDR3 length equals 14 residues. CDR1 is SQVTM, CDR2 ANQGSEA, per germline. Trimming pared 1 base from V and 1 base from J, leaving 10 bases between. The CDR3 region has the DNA TGCAGCGTTGAAGCGACACTGACGAACACTGAAGCTTTCTTT. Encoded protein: CSVEATLTNTEAFF.

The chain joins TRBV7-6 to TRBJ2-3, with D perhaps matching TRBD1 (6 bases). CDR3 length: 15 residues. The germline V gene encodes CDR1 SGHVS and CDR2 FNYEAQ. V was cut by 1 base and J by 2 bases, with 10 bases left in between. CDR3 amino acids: CASSLGQAATDTQYF. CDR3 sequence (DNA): TGTGCCAGCAGCTTAGGACAGGCAGCCACAGATACGCAGTATTTT.

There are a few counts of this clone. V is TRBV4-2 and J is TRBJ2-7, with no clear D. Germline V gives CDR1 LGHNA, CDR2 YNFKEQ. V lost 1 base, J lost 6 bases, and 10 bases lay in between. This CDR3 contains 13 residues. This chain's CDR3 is CASSQGEIGEQYF. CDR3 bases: TGTGCCAGCAGCCAAGGCGAGATCGGCGAGCAGTACTTC.

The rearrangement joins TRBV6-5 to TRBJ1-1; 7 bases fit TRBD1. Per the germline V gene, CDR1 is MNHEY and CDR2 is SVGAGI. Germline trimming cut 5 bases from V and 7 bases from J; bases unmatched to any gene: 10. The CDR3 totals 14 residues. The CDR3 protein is CASSLTGDGFEAFF. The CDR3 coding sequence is TGTGCCAGCAGTCTTACAGGGGACGGCTTTGAAGCTTTCTTT.

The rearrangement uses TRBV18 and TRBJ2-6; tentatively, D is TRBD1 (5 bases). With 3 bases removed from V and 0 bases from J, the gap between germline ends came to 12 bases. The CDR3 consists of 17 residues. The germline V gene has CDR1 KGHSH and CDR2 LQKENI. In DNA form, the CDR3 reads TGTGCCAGCTCACCTCCCGACAGTTTCTCTGGGGCCAACGTCCTGACTTTC. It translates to CASSPPDSFSGANVLTF.

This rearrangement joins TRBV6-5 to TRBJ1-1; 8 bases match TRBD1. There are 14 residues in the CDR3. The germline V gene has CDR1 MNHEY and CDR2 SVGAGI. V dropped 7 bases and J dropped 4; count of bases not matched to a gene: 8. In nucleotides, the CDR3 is TGTGCCAGCACGTCCGGACAGGGCACCACTGAAGCTTTCTTT. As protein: CASTSGQGTTEAFF.

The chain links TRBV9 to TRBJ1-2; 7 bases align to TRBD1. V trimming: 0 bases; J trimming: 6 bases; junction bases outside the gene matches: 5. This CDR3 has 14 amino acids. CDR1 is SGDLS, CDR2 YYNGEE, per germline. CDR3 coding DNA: TGTGCCAGCAGCGTAGGAGGGGGCGCGGATGGCTACACCTTC. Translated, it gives CASSVGGGADGYTF. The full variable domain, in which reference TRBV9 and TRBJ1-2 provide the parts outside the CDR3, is DSGVTQTPKHLITATGQRVTLRCSPRSGDLSVYWYQQSLDQGLQFLIQYYNGEERAKGNILERFSAQQFPDLHSELNLSSLELGDSALYFCASSVGGGADGYTFGSGTRLTVV.

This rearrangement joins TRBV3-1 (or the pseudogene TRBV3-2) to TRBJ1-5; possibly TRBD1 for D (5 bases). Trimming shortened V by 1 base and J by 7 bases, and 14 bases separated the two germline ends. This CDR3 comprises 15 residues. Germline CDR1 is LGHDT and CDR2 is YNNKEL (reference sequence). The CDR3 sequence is CASSQGVGSGQPQHF. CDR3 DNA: TGTGCCAGCAGCCAAGGGGTAGGGTCAGGGCAGCCCCAGCATTTT.

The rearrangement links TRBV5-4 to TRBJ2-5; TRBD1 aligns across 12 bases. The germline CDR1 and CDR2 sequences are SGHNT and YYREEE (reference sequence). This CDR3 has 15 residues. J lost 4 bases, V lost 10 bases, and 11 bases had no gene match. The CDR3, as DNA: TGTGCCTCTAGGGACAGGGGGCGTTCGATAGAGACCCAGTACTTC. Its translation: CASRDRGRSIETQYF.

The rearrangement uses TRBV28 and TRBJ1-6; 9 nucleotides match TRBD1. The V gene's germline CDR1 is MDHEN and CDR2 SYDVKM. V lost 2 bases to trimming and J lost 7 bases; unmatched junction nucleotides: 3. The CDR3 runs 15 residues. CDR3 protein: CASSLMGQGNSPLHF. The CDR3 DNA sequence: TGTGCCAGCAGTTTAATGGGACAGGGCAATTCACCCCTCCACTTT.

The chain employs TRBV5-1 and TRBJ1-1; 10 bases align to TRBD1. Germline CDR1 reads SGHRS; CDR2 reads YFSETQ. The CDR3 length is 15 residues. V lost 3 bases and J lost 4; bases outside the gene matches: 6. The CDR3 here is CASSSPGQGFTEAFF. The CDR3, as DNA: TGCGCCAGCAGCTCACCGGGACAGGGGTTCACTGAAGCTTTCTTT.

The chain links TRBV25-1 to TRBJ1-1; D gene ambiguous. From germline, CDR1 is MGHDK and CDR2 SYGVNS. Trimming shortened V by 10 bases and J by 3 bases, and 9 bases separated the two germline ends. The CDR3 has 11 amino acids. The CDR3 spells CATREDTEAFF. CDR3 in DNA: TGTGCCACCAGAGAGGACACTGAAGCTTTCTTT.

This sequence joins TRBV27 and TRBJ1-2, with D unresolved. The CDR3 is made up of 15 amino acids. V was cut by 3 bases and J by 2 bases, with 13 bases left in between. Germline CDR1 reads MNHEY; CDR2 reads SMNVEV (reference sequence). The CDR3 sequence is CASSLEVLGNYGYTF. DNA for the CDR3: TGTGCCAGCAGTTTGGAGGTCCTCGGGAACTATGGCTACACCTTC.

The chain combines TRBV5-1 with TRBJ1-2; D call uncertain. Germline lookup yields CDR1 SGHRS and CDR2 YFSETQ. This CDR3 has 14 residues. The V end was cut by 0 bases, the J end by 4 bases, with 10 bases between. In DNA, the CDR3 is TGCGCCAGCAGCTTGGATGCCTCGGGCTATGGCTACACCTTC. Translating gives CASSLDASGYGYTF.